This record concerns one T cell receptor (beta chain) sequence. One end of the junction fails to match germline, which may point to a read error. This specimen comes from a study of tumor and adjacent non-tumor tissue in lung cancer. The CDR3 has 15 residues. Germline lookup yields CDR1 MNHNS and CDR2 SASEGT. TCRbeta libraries were built with three rounds of nested PCR, modified from ARM-PCR. TCRdb re-derived calls from the multiplex PCR reads in MiXCR, one entry per CDR3 protein. The sample includes fewer than 100,000 distinct CDR3 sequences, around 82% of them seen just once. RNA was extracted from bulk tissue without any cell sorting. Distant lung tissue was collected more than 3 cm away from the tumor edge.

This rearrangement joins TRBV6-1 to TRBJ2-5; D might be TRBD1 or TRBD2, each matching 5 bases. The sequenced material came from distant non-tumor lung tissue. The receptor's source is a woman between 50 and 59 years old with non-small cell lung cancer. CDR3 in amino acids: CASSFSGTIREAQYF. DNA of the CDR3: TGTGCCAGCAGTTTTTCCGGGACGATAAGAGAGGCCCAGTACTTC.